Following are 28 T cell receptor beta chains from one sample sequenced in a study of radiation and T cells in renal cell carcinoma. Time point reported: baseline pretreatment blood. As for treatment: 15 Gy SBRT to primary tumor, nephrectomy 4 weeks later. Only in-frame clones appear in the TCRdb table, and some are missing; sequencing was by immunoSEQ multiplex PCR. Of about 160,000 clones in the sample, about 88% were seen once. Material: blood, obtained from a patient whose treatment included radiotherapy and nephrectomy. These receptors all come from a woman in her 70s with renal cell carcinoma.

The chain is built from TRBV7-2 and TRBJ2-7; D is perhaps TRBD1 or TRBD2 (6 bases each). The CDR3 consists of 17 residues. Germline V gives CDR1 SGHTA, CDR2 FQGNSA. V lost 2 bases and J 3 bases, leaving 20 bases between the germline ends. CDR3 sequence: CASSLIGGGTLNYEQYF. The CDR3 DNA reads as TGTGCCAGCAGCTTAATAGGTGGGGGGACATTAAACTACGAGCAGTACTTC.

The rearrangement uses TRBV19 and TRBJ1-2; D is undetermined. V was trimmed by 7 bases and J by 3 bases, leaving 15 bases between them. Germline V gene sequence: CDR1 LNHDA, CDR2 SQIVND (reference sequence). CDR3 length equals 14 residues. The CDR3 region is CASTLPGGDYGYTF. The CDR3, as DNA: TGTGCCAGTACCCTACCAGGAGGTGACTATGGCTACACCTTC.

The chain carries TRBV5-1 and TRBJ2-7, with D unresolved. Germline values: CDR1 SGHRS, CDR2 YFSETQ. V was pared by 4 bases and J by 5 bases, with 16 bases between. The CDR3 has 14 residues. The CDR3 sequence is CASSPQTLWDEQYF. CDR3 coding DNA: TGCGCCAGCAGCCCCCAGACCCTGTGGGACGAGCAGTACTTC.

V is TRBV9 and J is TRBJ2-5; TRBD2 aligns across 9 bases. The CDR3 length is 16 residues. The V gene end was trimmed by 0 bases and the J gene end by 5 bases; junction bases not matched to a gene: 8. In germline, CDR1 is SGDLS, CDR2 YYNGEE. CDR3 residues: CASSVGIAGVLETQYF. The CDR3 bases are TGTGCCAGCAGCGTAGGAATAGCGGGGGTGTTGGAGACCCAGTACTTC.

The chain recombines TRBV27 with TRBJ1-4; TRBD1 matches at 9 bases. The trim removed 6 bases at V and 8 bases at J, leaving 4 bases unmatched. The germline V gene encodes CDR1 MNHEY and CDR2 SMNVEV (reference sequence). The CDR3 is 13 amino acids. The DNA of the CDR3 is TGTGCCAGCAGAGTGACAGGGGGGGAAAAACTGTTTTTT. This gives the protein CASRVTGGEKLFF. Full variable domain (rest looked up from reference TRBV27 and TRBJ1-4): EAQVTQNPRYLITVTGKKLTVTCSQNMNHEYMSWYRQDPGLGLRQIYYSMNVEVTDKGDVPEGYKVSRKEKRNFPLILESPSPNQTSLYFCASRVTGGEKLFFGSGTQLSVL.

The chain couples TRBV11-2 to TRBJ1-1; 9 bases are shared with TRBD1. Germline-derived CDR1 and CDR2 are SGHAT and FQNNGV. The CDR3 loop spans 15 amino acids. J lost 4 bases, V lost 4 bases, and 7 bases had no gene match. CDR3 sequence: CASSSKRTGATEAFF. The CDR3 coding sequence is TGTGCCAGCAGCTCGAAGAGGACAGGGGCCACTGAAGCTTTCTTT.

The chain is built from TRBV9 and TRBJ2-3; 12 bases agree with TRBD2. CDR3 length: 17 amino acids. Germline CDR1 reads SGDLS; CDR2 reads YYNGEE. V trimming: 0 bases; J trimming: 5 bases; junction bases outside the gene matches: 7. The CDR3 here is CASSVASGGAARDTQYF. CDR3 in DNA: TGTGCCAGCAGCGTAGCTAGCGGGGGGGCAGCCAGAGATACGCAGTATTTT.

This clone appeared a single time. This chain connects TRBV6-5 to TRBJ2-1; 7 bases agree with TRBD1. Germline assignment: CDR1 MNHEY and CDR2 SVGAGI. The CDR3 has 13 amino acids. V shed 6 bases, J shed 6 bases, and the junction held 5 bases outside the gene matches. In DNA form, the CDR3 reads TGTGCCAGCAGCTCTAGGGGGCGCAATGAGCAGTTCTTC. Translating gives CASSSRGRNEQFF.

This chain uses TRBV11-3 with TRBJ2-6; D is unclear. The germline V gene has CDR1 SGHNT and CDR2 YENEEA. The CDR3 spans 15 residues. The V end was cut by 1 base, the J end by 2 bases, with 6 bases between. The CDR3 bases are TGTGCCAGCAGCTTAGGCGGCCCTGGGGCCAACGTCCTGACTTTC. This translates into CASSLGGPGANVLTF.

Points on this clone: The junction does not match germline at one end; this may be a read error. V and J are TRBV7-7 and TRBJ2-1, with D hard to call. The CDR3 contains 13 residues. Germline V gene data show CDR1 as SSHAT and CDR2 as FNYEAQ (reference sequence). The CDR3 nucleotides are TGTGCTAGCAGCTTAAGGCCAAACAATGAGCAGTTCTTC. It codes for CASSLRPNNEQFF.

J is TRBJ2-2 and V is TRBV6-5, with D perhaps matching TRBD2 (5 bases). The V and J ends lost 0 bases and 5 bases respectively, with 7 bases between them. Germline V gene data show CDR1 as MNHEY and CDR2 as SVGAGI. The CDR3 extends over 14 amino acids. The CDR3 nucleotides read TGTGCCAGCAGTTACTCGAGAGGGACCGGGGAGCTGTTTTTT. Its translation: CASSYSRGTGELFF.

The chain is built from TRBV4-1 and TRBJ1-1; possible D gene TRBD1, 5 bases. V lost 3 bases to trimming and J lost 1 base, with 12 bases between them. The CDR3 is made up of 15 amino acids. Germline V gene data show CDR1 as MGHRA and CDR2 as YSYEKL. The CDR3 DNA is TGCGCCAGCAGCCAGCTCGGGGGGGGGAACACTGAAGCTTTCTTT. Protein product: CASSQLGGGNTEAFF.

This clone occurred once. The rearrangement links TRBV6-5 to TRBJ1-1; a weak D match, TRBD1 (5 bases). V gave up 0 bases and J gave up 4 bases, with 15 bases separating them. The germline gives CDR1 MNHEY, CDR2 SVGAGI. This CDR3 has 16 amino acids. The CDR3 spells CASSYSPQGRITEAFF. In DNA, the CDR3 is TGTGCCAGCAGTTACTCCCCGCAGGGCCGAATCACTGAAGCTTTCTTT.

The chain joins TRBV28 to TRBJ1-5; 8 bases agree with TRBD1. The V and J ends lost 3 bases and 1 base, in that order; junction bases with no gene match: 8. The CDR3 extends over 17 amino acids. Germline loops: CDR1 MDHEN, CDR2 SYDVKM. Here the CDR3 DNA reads TGTGCCAGCAGTTTGGCGTCAGGGGGCTCGAGCAATCAGCCCCAGCATTTT. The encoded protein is CASSLASGGSSNQPQHF.

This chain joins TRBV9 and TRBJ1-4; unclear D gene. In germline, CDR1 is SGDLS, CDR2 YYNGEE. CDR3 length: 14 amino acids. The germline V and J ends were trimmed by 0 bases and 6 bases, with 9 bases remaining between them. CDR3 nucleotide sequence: TGTGCCAGCAGCGTAGGGGCCGGGCATGAAAAACTGTTTTTT. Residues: CASSVGAGHEKLFF.

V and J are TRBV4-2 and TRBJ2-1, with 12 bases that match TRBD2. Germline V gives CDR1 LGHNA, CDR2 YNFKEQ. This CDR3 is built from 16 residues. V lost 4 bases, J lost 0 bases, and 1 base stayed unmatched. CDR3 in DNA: TGTGCCAGCAGCCGACTAGCGGGGGCCTCCTACAATGAGCAGTTCTTC. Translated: CASSRLAGASYNEQFF.

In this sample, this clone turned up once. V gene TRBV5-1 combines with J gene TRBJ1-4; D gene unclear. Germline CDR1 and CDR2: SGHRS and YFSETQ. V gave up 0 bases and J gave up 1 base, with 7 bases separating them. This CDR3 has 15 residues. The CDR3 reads CASSLARQTNEKLFF. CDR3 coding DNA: TGCGCCAGCAGCTTGGCCCGGCAAACTAATGAAAAACTGTTTTTT.

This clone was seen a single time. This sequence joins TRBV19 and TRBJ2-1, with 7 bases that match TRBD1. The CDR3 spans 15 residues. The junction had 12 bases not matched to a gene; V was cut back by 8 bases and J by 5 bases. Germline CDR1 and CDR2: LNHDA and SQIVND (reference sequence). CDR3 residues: CASREGAQLNNEQFF. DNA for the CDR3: TGTGCCAGTCGAGAGGGGGCGCAGCTTAACAATGAGCAGTTCTTC.

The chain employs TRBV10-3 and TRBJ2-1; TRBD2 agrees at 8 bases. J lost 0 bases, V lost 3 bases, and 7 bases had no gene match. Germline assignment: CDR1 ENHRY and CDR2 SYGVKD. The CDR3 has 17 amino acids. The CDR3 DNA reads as TGTGCCATCAGTGATTGGACTAGCTCTAGCTCCTACAATGAGCAGTTCTTC. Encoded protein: CAISDWTSSSSYNEQFF.

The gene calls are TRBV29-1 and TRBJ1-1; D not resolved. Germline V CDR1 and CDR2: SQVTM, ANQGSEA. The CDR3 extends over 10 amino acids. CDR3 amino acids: CSAGNTEAFF. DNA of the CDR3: TGCAGTGCAGGGAACACTGAAGCTTTCTTT.

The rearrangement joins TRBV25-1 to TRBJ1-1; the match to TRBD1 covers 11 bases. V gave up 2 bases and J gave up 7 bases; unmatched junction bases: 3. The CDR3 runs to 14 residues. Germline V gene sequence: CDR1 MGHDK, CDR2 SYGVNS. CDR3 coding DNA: TGTGCCAGCAGTGAACCGGGACAGGGGGTTGAAGCTTTCTTT. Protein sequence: CASSEPGQGVEAFF. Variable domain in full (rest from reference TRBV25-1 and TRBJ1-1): EADIYQTPRYLVIGTGKKITLECSQTMGHDKMYWYQQDPGMELHLIHYSYGVNSTEKGDLSSESTVSRIRTEHFPLTLESARPSHTSQYLCASSEPGQGVEAFFGQGTRLTVV.

The CDR3 DNA is TGTGCCAGCAGAGAAACAGGGGGGAGTTCACCCCTCCACTTT. This sequence encodes CASRETGGSSPLHF. This chain joins TRBV6-1 and TRBJ1-6; 8 nucleotides match TRBD1. The V gene's germline CDR1 is MNHNS and CDR2 SASEGT. CDR3 size: 14 residues. The junction had 7 bases not matched to a gene; V was cut back by 6 bases and J by 9 bases.

The CDR3 nucleotides are TGTGCCAGCAGCTTGGGACTAGCGCAGGGCGAGCAGTACTTC. Protein product: CASSLGLAQGEQYF. The rearrangement uses TRBV7-2 and TRBJ2-7, with 10 bases fitting TRBD2. CDR1 SGHTA and CDR2 FQGNSA come from the germline V gene. Trimming at V came to 3 bases and at J to 6 bases, leaving 5 bases not matched to a gene. The CDR3 extends over 14 amino acids.

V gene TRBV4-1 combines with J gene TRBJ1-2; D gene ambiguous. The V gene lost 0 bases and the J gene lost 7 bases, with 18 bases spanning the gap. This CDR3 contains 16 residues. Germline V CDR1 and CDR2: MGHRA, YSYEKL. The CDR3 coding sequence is TGCGCCAGCAGCCAAGATACACAGTTCGTCAACGGTGGCTACACCTTC. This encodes CASSQDTQFVNGGYTF.

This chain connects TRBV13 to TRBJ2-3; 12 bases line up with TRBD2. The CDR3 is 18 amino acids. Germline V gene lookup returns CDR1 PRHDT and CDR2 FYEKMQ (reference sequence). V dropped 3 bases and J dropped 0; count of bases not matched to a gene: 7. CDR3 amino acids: CASSFSLAGGGSTDTQYF. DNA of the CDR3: TGTGCCAGCAGCTTTTCACTAGCGGGGGGCGGGAGCACAGATACGCAGTATTTT. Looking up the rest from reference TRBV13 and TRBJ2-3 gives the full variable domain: AAGVIQSPRHLIKEKRETATLKCYPIPRHDTVYWYQQGPGQDPQFLISFYEKMQSDKGSIPDRFSAQQFSDYHSELNMSSLELGDSALYFCASSFSLAGGGSTDTQYFGPGTRLTVL.

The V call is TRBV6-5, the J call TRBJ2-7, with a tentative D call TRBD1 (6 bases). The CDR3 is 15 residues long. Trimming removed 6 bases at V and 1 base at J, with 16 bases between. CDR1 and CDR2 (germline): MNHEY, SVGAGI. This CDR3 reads CASSRGHLTSYEQYF. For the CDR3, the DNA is TGTGCCAGCAGCCGGGGACACCTCACATCCTACGAGCAGTACTTC.

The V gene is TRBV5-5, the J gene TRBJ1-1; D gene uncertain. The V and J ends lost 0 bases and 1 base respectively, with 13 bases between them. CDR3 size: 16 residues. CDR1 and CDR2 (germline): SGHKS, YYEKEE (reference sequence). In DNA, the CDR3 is TGTGCCAGCAGCTTGGCGGGAACGGCTACGAACACTGAAGCTTTCTTT. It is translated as CASSLAGTATNTEAFF.

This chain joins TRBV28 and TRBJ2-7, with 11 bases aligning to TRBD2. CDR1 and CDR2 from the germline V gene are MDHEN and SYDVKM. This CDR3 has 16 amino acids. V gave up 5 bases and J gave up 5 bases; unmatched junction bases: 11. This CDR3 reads CASSLVSGGALHEQYF. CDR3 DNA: TGTGCCAGCAGTCTCGTTAGCGGGGGGGCCCTCCACGAGCAGTACTTC. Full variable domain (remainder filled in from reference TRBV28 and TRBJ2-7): DVKVTQSSRYLVKRTGEKVFLECVQDMDHENMFWYRQDPGLGLRLIYFSYDVKMKEKGDIPEGYSVSREKKERFSLILESASTNQTSMYLCASSLVSGGALHEQYFGPGTRLTVT.